The clone carrying this TCR beta chain has a handful of counts. Its specificity is unknown. The data originate from a study of cytomegalovirus exposure and HLA in healthy donors. For the study at large: Earlier results showed approximately 110 million unique TCR beta sequences derived from 150 million to 200 million T cells. Study conclusions and caveats: When a later analysis compared HLA-associated TCR beta chains with equally common others, the HLA-associated chains turned out to be more clonally expanded and to have lower generation probabilities. Most observed TCR sequences were rare, whereas some public TCRs were detected in many donors.

CDR1 and CDR2 from the germline V gene are MDHEN and SYDVKM. With 3 bases clipped from V and 5 bases from J, the junction kept 19 bases outside the gene matches. This CDR3 has 19 amino acids. The PCR contained 60 Vbeta and 13 Jbeta primers. Sequencing was performed with immunoSEQ multiplex PCR; in TCRdb, only in-frame clones are kept and a portion is missing. In the table there are 140,000 or so clones, around 9.6% of which are singletons. The chain couples TRBV28 to TRBJ1-2; 9 nucleotides match TRBD1. The sequencing input was PBMCs. The origin of this receptor is a male donor in good health and CMV-seronegative. DNA for the CDR3: TGTGCCAGCAGTTTGCCACGGGGACAGGGCAACTTTGATGGTTATGGCTACACCTTC. Translation gives CASSLPRGQGNFDGYGYTF.